This note documents a single T cell receptor (beta chain) sequence. Its antigen is unidentified. MiXCR, run by TCRdb on the RT-PCR reads, gives a single entry per CDR3 protein. Among 610,000 or so distinct CDR3 sequences listed, approximately 14% were seen once. These data come from a study of response to subunit inactivated influenza vaccine. Study-wide findings and caveats: T cells newly recruited by each seasonal influenza vaccination are few, the authors suggested.

Source: PBMCs from blood, taken 12 days after vaccination. The receptor's source is a man in his fifties or sixties who received an inactivated influenza vaccine.

The DNA for the CDR3 is TGTGCCAGCAGTTTATCGGTGGGGGCGAGCACCGGGGAGCTGTTTTTT. It specifies CASSLSVGASTGELFF. The chain uses TRBV27 and TRBJ2-2, with D possibly being TRBD1 (6 bases). CDR3 length: 16 amino acids. V lost 0 bases and J 4 bases, leaving 12 bases between the germline ends. Germline V lookup: CDR1 MNHEY, CDR2 SMNVEV (reference sequence).